This TCR beta chain derives from a study of blood T cells in healthy people across ages. The CDR3 covers 16 residues. Trimming left V 3 bases short and J 4 bases short, with 15 bases between. The germline V gene has CDR1 LNHNV and CDR2 YYDKDF (reference sequence). Using a J-beta primer mix together with a sample-barcoded 5' primer, a second PCR was run for roughly 6 to 11 cycles. Unique molecular identifiers of 12 random nucleotides labeled each cDNA. TCRdb called the 5' RACE reads again in MiXCR, with one record for every CDR3 protein. The sample has 540,000 or so distinct CDR3 sequences, less than 60% seen once.

The sample was blood. The source is a man older than 75 in good health. V is TRBV15 and J is TRBJ1-4; D might be TRBD1 (6 bases). This CDR3 reads CATSSRWTANNEKLFF. The CDR3 DNA follows: TGTGCCACCAGCAGTCGATGGACAGCGAATAATGAAAAACTGTTTTTT.